A selection of T cell receptor beta chains follows, all from one sample in a study of shared clonotypes between healthy human individuals. Method: immunoSEQ multiplex PCR; TCRdb's copy keeps in-frame clones and lacks some. The sample holds some 1.5 million clones, roughly 96% seen once. Sequenced input: naive CD4+ T cells sorted from blood. The receptor source for this set is a young man in good health. Each CDR3 is given with its conserved first and last residue. Fields, in order: clone size, J gene, CDR3 length, V gene, D gene, CDR3 DNA, CDR3 protein. The D gene is left open where the match is weak. The size field is filled for only some rows; it gives once, few, many or a size class.

size: NA
J: TRBJ2-3
length: 16
V: TRBV9
D: NA
DNA: TGTGCCAGCAGCGTAGCATGGGAGACTAGCACAGATACGCAGTATTTT
CDR3: CASSVAWETSTDTQYF

size: NA
J: TRBJ2-3
length: 16
V: TRBV9
D: TRBD2
DNA: TGTGCCAGCAGCGTAGCTCCAGCGGGAGGGGCAGATACGCAGTATTTT
CDR3: CASSVAPAGGADTQYF

size: NA
J: TRBJ2-3
length: 15
V: TRBV2
D: NA
DNA: TGTGCCAGCAGTGATAGCTTCTCACGCACAGATACGCAGTATTTT
CDR3: CASSDSFSRTDTQYF

size: NA
J: TRBJ2-4
length: 18
V: TRBV28
D: TRBD2
DNA: TGTGCCAGCAGTCGGGCAGGGACTAGCGGGATAGCCAAAAACATTCAGTACTTC
CDR3: CASSRAGTSGIAKNIQYF

size: NA
J: TRBJ2-1
length: 11
V: TRBV30
D: NA
DNA: TGTGCCTGGACCTCCCGGGATGAGCAGTTCTTC
CDR3: CAWTSRDEQFF

size: NA
J: TRBJ2-2
length: 15
V: TRBV4-3
D: NA
DNA: TGCGCCAGCAGCCAAGTTGGTTCAACCACCGGGGAGCTGTTTTTT
CDR3: CASSQVGSTTGELFF

size: once
J: TRBJ2-1
length: 16
V: TRBV7-7
D: NA
DNA: TGTGCCAGCAGCTTAGGGGGACCAGGGACATACAATGAGCAGTTCTTC
CDR3: CASSLGGPGTYNEQFF

size: NA
J: TRBJ2-3
length: 11
V: TRBV20-1
D: NA
DNA: TGCAGTGCTCACTACACAGATACGCAGTATTTT
CDR3: CSAHYTDTQYF

size: NA
J: TRBJ1-1
length: 15
V: TRBV7-9
D: NA
DNA: TGTGCCAGCGTGAGCGGGACAACTATGAACACTGAAGCTTTCTTT
CDR3: CASVSGTTMNTEAFF

size: NA
J: TRBJ1-5
length: 13
V: TRBV5-1
D: NA
DNA: TGCGCCAGCAGCTTGGAAGGGCATCAGCCCCAGCATTTT
CDR3: CASSLEGHQPQHF

size: NA
J: TRBJ1-1
length: 13
V: TRBV2
D: NA
DNA: TGTGCCAGCAGCGGACAGATGAACACTGAAGCTTTCTTT
CDR3: CASSGQMNTEAFF

size: NA
J: TRBJ2-4
length: 15
V: TRBV2
D: NA
DNA: TGTGCCAGCAGTGCCCGTGATAGGAGCGAAAACATTCAGTACTTC
CDR3: CASSARDRSENIQYF

size: NA
J: TRBJ2-7
length: 15
V: TRBV28
D: NA
DNA: TGTGCCAGCAACCTCCCGGGACGGCAATCCTACGAGCAGTACTTC
CDR3: CASNLPGRQSYEQYF

size: NA
J: TRBJ2-1
length: 15
V: TRBV9
D: NA
DNA: TGTGCCAGCACCGTTGGGGGGGCAGGATACAATGAGCAGTTCTTC
CDR3: CASTVGGAGYNEQFF

size: NA
J: TRBJ2-2
length: 19
V: TRBV18
D: NA
DNA: TGTGCCAGCTCACCGCGCCGCTCCCGGGACCAGACTTACACCGGGGAGCTGTTTTTT
CDR3: CASSPRRSRDQTYTGELFF

size: few
J: TRBJ1-1
length: 13
V: TRBV5-1
D: NA
DNA: TGCGCCAGCAGCTTGGGGTTGAACACTGAAGCTTTCTTT
CDR3: CASSLGLNTEAFF

size: NA
J: TRBJ2-2
length: 15
V: TRBV7-9
D: NA
DNA: TGTGCCAGCAGCTTAGCGGGCCCTAACACCGGGGAGCTGTTTTTT
CDR3: CASSLAGPNTGELFF

size: NA
J: TRBJ2-3
length: 14
V: TRBV18
D: TRBD2
DNA: TGTGCCAGCTCAAGCGGGATAGGTTCAGATACGCAGTATTTT
CDR3: CASSSGIGSDTQYF

size: NA
J: TRBJ2-7
length: 12
V: TRBV6-1
D: NA
DNA: TGTGCCAGTTGGACTCCAGGCTACGAGCAGTACTTC
CDR3: CASWTPGYEQYF

size: few
J: TRBJ1-2
length: 15
V: TRBV5-1
D: TRBD1
DNA: TGCGCCAGCAGCTCGGGACAGGGACTTAACTATGGCTACACCTTC
CDR3: CASSSGQGLNYGYTF

size: NA
J: TRBJ2-3
length: 14
V: TRBV18
D: NA
DNA: TGTGCCAGCTCACCAATGGGTAGCACAGATACGCAGTATTTT
CDR3: CASSPMGSTDTQYF

size: NA
J: TRBJ2-4
length: 15
V: TRBV10-3
D: NA
DNA: TGTGCCATCAGTGACACAGGGATAGCCAAAAACATTCAGTACTTC
CDR3: CAISDTGIAKNIQYF

size: NA
J: TRBJ1-1
length: 15
V: TRBV5-1
D: TRBD1
DNA: TGCGCCAGCAGGGCCCAACAGGGGATGAACACTGAAGCTTTCTTT
CDR3: CASRAQQGMNTEAFF

size: NA
J: TRBJ1-5
length: 14
V: TRBV5-1
D: NA
DNA: TGCGCCAGCAGCTTGGAGGGACCGCATCAGCCCCAGCATTTT
CDR3: CASSLEGPHQPQHF

size: NA
J: TRBJ2-4
length: 16
V: TRBV6-5
D: TRBD1
DNA: TGTGCCAGCAGTTCTAGACAGGGCGTGGACAAAAACATTCAGTACTTC
CDR3: CASSSRQGVDKNIQYF

size: NA
J: TRBJ2-2
length: 12
V: TRBV9
D: NA
DNA: TGTGCCAGCAGCGTAATTCCCGGGGAGCTGTTTTTT
CDR3: CASSVIPGELFF

size: NA
J: TRBJ2-1
length: 15
V: TRBV5-1
D: TRBD2
DNA: TGCGCCAGCAGCTTGGGCCCGGGACTACCCAATGAGCAGTTCTTC
CDR3: CASSLGPGLPNEQFF

size: NA
J: TRBJ2-2
length: 16
V: TRBV9
D: TRBD2
DNA: TGTGCCAGCAGCCCCCGCGGAGCGGGAGGTGGCGGGGAGCTGTTTTTT
CDR3: CASSPRGAGGGGELFF

size: NA
J: TRBJ2-7
length: 19
V: TRBV27
D: TRBD2
DNA: TGTGCCAGCAGTTTACTCTCCCAAGGGGCTAGCGGGGGCTACTACGAGCAGTACTTC
CDR3: CASSLLSQGASGGYYEQYF

size: NA
J: TRBJ1-5
length: 13
V: TRBV28
D: NA
DNA: TGTGCCAGCAGGGGGGAGGGCTATCCGCCCCAGCATTTT
CDR3: CASRGEGYPPQHF

size: NA
J: TRBJ2-3
length: 13
V: TRBV18
D: NA
DNA: TGTGCCAGCTCCCAGACCCCCCCGCATACGCAGTATTTT
CDR3: CASSQTPPHTQYF

size: NA
J: TRBJ2-7
length: 12
V: TRBV5-4
D: NA
DNA: TGTGCCAGCAGCTTCCGGGACTACGAGCAGTACTTC
CDR3: CASSFRDYEQYF

size: NA
J: TRBJ2-2
length: 15
V: TRBV6-5
D: NA
DNA: TGTGCCAGCAGGGCCCACGGGGCATCCTCCGGGGAGCTGTTTTTT
CDR3: CASRAHGASSGELFF

size: NA
J: TRBJ2-1
length: 14
V: TRBV6-1
D: NA
DNA: TGTGCCAGCAGTGAAACCCCCCTCGTAGGGCCGTCGTTCTTC
CDR3: CASSETPLVGPSFF

size: NA
J: TRBJ2-7
length: 12
V: TRBV18
D: NA
DNA: TGTGCCAGCTCACCACCAGCATACGAGCAGTACTTC
CDR3: CASSPPAYEQYF

size: NA
J: TRBJ1-1
length: 16
V: TRBV5-6
D: TRBD1
DNA: TGTGCCAGCAGCTCGCTGGACAGGGCCCTGAACACTGAAGCTTTCTTT
CDR3: CASSSLDRALNTEAFF

size: NA
J: TRBJ2-2
length: 15
V: TRBV30
D: NA
DNA: TGTGCCTGGGCGCGACGAACTTCCAACACCGGGGAGCTGTTTTTT
CDR3: CAWARRTSNTGELFF

size: NA
J: TRBJ1-1
length: 17
V: TRBV10-3
D: TRBD1
DNA: TGTGCCATCAGTGTTGCCGGGACAGGGATCATGAACACTGAAGCTTTCTTT
CDR3: CAISVAGTGIMNTEAFF

size: NA
J: TRBJ2-5
length: 14
V: TRBV7-8
D: NA
DNA: TGTGCCAGCAGCTTTTGGACACGCCAAGAGACCCAGTACTTC
CDR3: CASSFWTRQETQYF

size: NA
J: TRBJ1-2
length: 14
V: TRBV2
D: TRBD1
DNA: TGTGCCAGCACCCCTGTGGGGACAGGGGGAGGCTACACCTTC
CDR3: CASTPVGTGGGYTF

size: NA
J: TRBJ2-3
length: 15
V: TRBV9
D: TRBD2
DNA: TGTGCCAGCAGCGAAGGCGGGAGTGTCCAAGATACGCAGTATTTT
CDR3: CASSEGGSVQDTQYF

size: NA
J: TRBJ2-1
length: 17
V: TRBV6-4
D: TRBD2
DNA: TGTGCCAGCAGTGAATTTAGGCTAGCGGGACAATACAATGAGCAGTTCTTC
CDR3: CASSEFRLAGQYNEQFF

size: NA
J: TRBJ2-1
length: 15
V: TRBV5-6
D: NA
DNA: TGTGCCAGCAGCTTGGGTCCGGGGGTAGGCAATGAGCAGTTCTTC
CDR3: CASSLGPGVGNEQFF

size: NA
J: TRBJ2-1
length: 16
V: TRBV9
D: TRBD2
DNA: TGTGCCAGCAGCGTGACTAGCGGGATGTCGCCCAATGAGCAGTTCTTC
CDR3: CASSVTSGMSPNEQFF

size: NA
J: TRBJ2-1
length: 9
V: TRBV20-1
D: NA
DNA: TGCAGTGCTAGTAATGAGCAGTTCTTC
CDR3: CSASNEQFF

size: NA
J: TRBJ2-3
length: 16
V: TRBV4-1
D: NA
DNA: TGCGCCAGCAGCCAAGAGAGGTCCCGGGACACAGATACGCAGTATTTT
CDR3: CASSQERSRDTDTQYF

size: NA
J: TRBJ2-7
length: 14
V: TRBV6-5
D: NA
DNA: TGTGCCAGCTTTTCCCTTCGGGGAGCCTACGAGCAGTACTTC
CDR3: CASFSLRGAYEQYF

size: NA
J: TRBJ1-5
length: 12
V: TRBV7-8
D: TRBD1
DNA: TGTGCCAGCAGCATGGGGCAGGGGGCCCAGCATTTT
CDR3: CASSMGQGAQHF

size: NA
J: TRBJ1-2
length: 17
V: TRBV28
D: TRBD1
DNA: TGTGCCAGCAACTCGGGGACAGGGGGATGGTTGGGCTATGGCTACACCTTC
CDR3: CASNSGTGGWLGYGYTF

size: NA
J: TRBJ1-5
length: 15
V: TRBV27
D: NA
DNA: TGTGCCAGCAGTTCGAGGGGAATTAGCAATCAGCCCCAGCATTTT
CDR3: CASSSRGISNQPQHF

size: NA
J: TRBJ2-7
length: 11
V: TRBV12-1
D: NA
DNA: TGTGCCAGCAGCTTTCTCTACGAGCAGTACTTC
CDR3: CASSFLYEQYF

size: NA
J: TRBJ2-7
length: 15
V: TRBV5-6
D: TRBD2
DNA: TGTGCCAGCAGCTTCCTCCAGCGGGATACCTACGAGCAGTACTTC
CDR3: CASSFLQRDTYEQYF

size: NA
J: TRBJ1-1
length: 17
V: TRBV28
D: TRBD1
DNA: TGTGCCAGCAGTTTGCACGGGACAGGATCGACCGGCACTGAAGCTTTCTTT
CDR3: CASSLHGTGSTGTEAFF

size: once
J: TRBJ2-5
length: 14
V: TRBV5-1
D: NA
DNA: TGCGCCAGCAGCTTGAGCGGCCCCCGAGAGACCCAGTACTTC
CDR3: CASSLSGPRETQYF

size: NA
J: TRBJ2-7
length: 16
V: TRBV7-2
D: TRBD2
DNA: TGTGCCAGCAGCTTAAGCGTGGCGGGAGGCTCCTACGAGCAGTACTTC
CDR3: CASSLSVAGGSYEQYF

size: NA
J: TRBJ2-3
length: 16
V: TRBV6-6
D: TRBD2
DNA: TGTGCCAGCAGTCTGACTAGCGGGGGGAGCACAGATACGCAGTATTTT
CDR3: CASSLTSGGSTDTQYF

size: once
J: TRBJ2-5
length: 14
V: TRBV19
D: NA
DNA: TGTGCCAGTAGTATAGCAGGGAGAGCAGAGACCCAGTACTTC
CDR3: CASSIAGRAETQYF

size: NA
J: TRBJ2-5
length: 14
V: TRBV4-3
D: NA
DNA: TGCGCCAGCAGCCAAGTGACAGTGGGGGAGACCCAGTACTTC
CDR3: CASSQVTVGETQYF

size: NA
J: TRBJ2-7
length: 16
V: TRBV27
D: TRBD2
DNA: TGTGCCAGCAGTCGAACCTCCGGGACTAGTATCTACGAGCAGTACTTC
CDR3: CASSRTSGTSIYEQYF

size: NA
J: TRBJ2-5
length: 14
V: TRBV7-2
D: TRBD1
DNA: TGTGCCAGCAGCTTTGGGACAGTCCAAGAGACCCAGTACTTC
CDR3: CASSFGTVQETQYF